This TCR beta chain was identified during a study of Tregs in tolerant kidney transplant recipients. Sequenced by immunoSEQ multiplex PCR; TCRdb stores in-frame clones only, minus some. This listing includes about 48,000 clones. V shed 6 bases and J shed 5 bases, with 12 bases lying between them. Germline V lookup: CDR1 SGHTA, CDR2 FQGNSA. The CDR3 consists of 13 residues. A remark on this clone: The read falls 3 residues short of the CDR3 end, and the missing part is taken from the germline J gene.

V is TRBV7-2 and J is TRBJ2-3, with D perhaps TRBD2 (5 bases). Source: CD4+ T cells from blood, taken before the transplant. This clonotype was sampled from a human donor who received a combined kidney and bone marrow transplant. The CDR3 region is CASSSTGRDTQYF. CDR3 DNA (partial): TGTGCCAGCAGTTCTACGGGGAGAGATACG.